The entry below gives a single T cell receptor beta chain sequence along with its context. Its antigen remains unidentified. This sample is part of a study of T-cell memory formation after mild COVID-19. Study summary: Largely donor-specific sequence clusters came from two donors. Findings and limits, study-wide: The pre-infection memory compartment contained some responding clones, suggesting cross-reactive memory joined.

The authors produced TCR alpha and TCR beta cDNA libraries with sample barcodes and UMIs by 5'RACE using constant-segment primers. Via MiXCR, TCRdb re-called the 5' RACE reads, giving one row per CDR3 protein. The sample consists of about 340,000 distinct CDR3 sequences, approximately 15% of them appearing once. The CDR3 totals 16 residues. V was pared by 4 bases and J by 5 bases, with 21 bases between. Germline CDR1 is MGHRA and CDR2 is YSYEKL. Sequenced input: PBMCs or a T cell subset sorted from them (not recorded which). The origin of this receptor is a man in his late teens or twenties who had mild COVID-19 (a few samples of this study predate the infection). Cell type and time point are not known. The V and J genes are TRBV4-1 and TRBJ2-7; a weak D match, TRBD2 (6 bases). The CDR3 DNA is TGCGCCAGCAGCCTTTCGGGAGTGGACGGTGCCCACGAGCAGTACTTC. It is translated as CASSLSGVDGAHEQYF.